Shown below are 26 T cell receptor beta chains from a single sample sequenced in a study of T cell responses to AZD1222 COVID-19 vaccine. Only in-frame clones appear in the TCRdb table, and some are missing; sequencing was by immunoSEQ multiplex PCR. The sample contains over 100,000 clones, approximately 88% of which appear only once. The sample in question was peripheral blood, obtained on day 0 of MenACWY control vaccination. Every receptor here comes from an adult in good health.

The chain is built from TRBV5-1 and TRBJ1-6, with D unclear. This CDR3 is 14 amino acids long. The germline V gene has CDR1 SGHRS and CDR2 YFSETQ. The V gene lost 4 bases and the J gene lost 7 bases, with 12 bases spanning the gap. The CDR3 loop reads CASSPLGRNSPLHF. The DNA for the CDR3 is TGCGCCAGCAGCCCCCTTGGACGGAATTCACCCCTCCACTTT.

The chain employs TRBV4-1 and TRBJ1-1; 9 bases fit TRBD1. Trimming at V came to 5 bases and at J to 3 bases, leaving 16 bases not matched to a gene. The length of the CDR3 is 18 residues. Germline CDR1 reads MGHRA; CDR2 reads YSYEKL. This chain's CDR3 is CASSKVIGDRVYDTEAFF. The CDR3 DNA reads TGCGCCAGCAGCAAGGTAATAGGGGACAGGGTTTATGACACTGAAGCTTTCTTT.

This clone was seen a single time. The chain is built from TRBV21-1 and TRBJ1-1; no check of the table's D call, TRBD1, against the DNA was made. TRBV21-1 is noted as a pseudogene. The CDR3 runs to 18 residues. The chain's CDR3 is CASSKAPRDRGGNTEAFF. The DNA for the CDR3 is TGTGCCAGCAGCAAAGCGCCTAGGGACAGGGGGGGGAACACTGAAGCTTTCTTT.

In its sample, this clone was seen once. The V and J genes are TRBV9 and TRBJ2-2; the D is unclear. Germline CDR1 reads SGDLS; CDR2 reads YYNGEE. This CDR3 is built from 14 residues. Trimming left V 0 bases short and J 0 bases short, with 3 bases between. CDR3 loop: CASSVASNTGELFF. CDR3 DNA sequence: TGTGCCAGCAGCGTAGCTTCGAACACCGGGGAGCTGTTTTTT.

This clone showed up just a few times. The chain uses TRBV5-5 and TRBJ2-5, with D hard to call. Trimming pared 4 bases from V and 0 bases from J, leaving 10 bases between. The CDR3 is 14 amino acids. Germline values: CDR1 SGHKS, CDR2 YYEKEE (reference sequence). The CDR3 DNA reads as TGTGCCAGCAGCCCCAGAGGATACCAAGAGACCCAGTACTTC. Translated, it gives CASSPRGYQETQYF.

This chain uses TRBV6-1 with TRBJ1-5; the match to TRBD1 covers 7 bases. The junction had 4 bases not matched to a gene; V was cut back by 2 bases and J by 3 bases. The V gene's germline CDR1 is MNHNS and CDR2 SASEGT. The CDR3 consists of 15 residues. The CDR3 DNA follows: TGTGCCAGCAGTGAACTCACAGGGGACAATCAGCCCCAGCATTTT. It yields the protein CASSELTGDNQPQHF.

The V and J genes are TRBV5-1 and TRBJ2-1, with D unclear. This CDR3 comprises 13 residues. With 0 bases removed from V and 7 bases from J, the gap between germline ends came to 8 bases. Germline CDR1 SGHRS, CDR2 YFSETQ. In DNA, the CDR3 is TGCGCCAGCAGCTTGGCCGGTTCGAATGAGCAGTTCTTC. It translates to CASSLAGSNEQFF.

DNA of the CDR3: TGCGCCAGCAGCTTGGTTTTGGGGGGCTCGACCTACGAGCAGTACTTC. Translating it yields CASSLVLGGSTYEQYF. This chain connects TRBV5-1 to TRBJ2-7; D tentatively fits TRBD1 or TRBD2 (6 bases each). The V gene's germline CDR1 is SGHRS and CDR2 YFSETQ. The CDR3 is 16 amino acids. Trimming removed 0 bases from V and 2 bases from J, with 15 bases in between.

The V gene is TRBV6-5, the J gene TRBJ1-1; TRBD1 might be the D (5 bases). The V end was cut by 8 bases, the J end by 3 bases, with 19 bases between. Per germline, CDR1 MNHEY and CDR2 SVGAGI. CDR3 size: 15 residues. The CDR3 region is CASRIGWGRDTEAFF. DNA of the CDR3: TGTGCCAGCCGGATCGGGTGGGGCAGGGACACTGAAGCTTTCTTT.

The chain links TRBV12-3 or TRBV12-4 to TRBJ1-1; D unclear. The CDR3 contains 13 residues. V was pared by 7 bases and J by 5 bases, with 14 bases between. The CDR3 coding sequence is TGTGCCAGCACCAGCAGTGGGGTTACTGAAGCTTTCTTT. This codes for CASTSSGVTEAFF.

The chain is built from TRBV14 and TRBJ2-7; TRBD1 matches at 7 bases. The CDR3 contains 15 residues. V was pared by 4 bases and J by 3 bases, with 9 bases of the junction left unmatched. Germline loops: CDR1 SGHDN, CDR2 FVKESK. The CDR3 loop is CASSRGTVPNYEQYF. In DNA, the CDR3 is TGTGCCAGCAGCCGGGGGACAGTCCCGAACTACGAGCAGTACTTC.

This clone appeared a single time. CDR3 amino acids: CASSKISSGYTF. CDR3 nucleotides: TGTGCCAGCAGCAAAATCTCTAGTGGCTACACCTTC. The V call is TRBV21-1, the J call TRBJ1-2. TRBV21-1 constitutes a pseudogene. The CDR3 contains 12 residues.

The CDR3 reads CASRTGTGGTQPQHF. CDR3 coding DNA: TGTGCCAGTAGGACGGGGACAGGGGGAACTCAGCCCCAGCATTTT. The genes are TRBV19 and TRBJ1-5; the match to TRBD1 covers 11 bases. CDR3 length: 15 residues. Germline values: CDR1 LNHDA, CDR2 SQIVND (reference sequence). V shed 6 bases and J 6 bases; nucleotides not matched to a gene: 7.

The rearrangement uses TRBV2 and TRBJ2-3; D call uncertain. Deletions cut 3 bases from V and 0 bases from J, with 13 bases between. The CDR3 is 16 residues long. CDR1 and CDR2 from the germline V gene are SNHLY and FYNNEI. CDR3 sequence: CASSDFASASTDTQYF. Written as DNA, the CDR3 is TGTGCCAGCAGTGATTTTGCGTCCGCTAGCACAGATACGCAGTATTTT.

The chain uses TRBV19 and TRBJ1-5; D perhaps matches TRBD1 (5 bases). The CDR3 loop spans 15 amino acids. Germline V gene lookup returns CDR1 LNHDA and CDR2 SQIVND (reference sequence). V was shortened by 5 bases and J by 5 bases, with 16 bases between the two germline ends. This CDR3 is CASSATGGRDQPQHF. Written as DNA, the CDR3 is TGTGCCAGTAGTGCAACCGGGGGGAGAGATCAGCCCCAGCATTTT.

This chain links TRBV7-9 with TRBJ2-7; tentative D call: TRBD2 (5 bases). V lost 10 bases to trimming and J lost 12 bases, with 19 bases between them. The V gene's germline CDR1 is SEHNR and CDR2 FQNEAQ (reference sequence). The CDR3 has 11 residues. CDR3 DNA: TGTGCCATCGAGCGGCTGGGTCTCCCGTACTTC. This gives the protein CAIERLGLPYF.

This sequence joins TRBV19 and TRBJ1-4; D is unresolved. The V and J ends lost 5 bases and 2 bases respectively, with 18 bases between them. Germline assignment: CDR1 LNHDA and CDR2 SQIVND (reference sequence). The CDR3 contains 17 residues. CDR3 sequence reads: CASSLRIAMHTNEKLFF. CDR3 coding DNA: TGTGCCAGTAGTCTCAGGATCGCCATGCATACTAATGAAAAACTGTTTTTT.

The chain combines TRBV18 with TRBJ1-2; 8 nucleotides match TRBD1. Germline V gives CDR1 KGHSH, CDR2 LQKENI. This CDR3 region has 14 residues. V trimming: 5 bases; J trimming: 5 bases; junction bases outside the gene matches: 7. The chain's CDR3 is CASSEGTGSYGYTF. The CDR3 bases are TGTGCCAGCTCAGAAGGGACAGGCTCATATGGCTACACCTTC.

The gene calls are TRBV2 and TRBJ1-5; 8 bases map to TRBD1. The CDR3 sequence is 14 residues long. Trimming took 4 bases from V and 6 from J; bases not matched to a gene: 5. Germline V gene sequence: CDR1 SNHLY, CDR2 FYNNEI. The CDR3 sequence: CASSADRGGQPQHF. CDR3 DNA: TGTGCCAGCAGTGCAGACAGGGGCGGTCAGCCCCAGCATTTT.

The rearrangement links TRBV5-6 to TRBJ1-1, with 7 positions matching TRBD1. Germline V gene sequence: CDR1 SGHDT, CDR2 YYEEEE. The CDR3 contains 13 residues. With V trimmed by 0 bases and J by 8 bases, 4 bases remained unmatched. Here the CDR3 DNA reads TGTGCCAGCAGCTTGGTCCTACAGGGGGAAGCTTTCTTT. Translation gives CASSLVLQGEAFF.

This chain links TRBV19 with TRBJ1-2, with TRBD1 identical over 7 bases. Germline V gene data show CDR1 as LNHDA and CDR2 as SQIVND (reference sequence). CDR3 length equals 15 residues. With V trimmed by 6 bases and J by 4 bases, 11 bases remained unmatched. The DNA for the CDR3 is TGTGCCAGTAGAGAGGGGACAGCGGGCCTCTATGGCTACACCTTC. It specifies CASREGTAGLYGYTF.

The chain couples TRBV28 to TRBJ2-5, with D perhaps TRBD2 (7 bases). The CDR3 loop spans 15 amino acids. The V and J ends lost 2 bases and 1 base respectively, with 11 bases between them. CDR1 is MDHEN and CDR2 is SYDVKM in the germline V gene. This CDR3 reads CASSLGGAVQETQYF. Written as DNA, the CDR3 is TGTGCCAGCAGTTTAGGGGGGGCGGTCCAAGAGACCCAGTACTTC.

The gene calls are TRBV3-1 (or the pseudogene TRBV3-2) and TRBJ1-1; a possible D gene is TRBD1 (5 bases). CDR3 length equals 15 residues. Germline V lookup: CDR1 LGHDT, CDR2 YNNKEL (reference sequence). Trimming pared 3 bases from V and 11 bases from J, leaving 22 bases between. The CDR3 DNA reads TGTGCCAGCAGCCAGTCCAGGGACGGATCATTTAGGGCTTTCTTT. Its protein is CASSQSRDGSFRAFF.

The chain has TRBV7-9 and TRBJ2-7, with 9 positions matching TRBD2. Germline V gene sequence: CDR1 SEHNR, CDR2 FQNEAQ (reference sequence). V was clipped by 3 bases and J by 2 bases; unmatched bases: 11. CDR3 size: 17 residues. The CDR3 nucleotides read TGTGCCAGCAGCTTCCCCCGCCAGCGGGAGGCAACCTACGAGCAGTACTTC. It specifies CASSFPRQREATYEQYF.

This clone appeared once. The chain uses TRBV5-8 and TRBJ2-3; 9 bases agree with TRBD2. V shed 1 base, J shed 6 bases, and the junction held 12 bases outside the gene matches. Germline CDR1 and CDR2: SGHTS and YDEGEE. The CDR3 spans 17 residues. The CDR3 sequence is CASSLRAGGLSLDTQYF. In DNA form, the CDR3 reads TGTGCCAGCAGCTTGAGAGCGGGGGGCCTTAGCCTCGATACGCAGTATTTT.

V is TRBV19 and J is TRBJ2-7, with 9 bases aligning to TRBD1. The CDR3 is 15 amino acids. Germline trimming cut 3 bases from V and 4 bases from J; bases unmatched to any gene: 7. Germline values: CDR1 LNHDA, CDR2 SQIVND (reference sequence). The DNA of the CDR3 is TGTGCCAGTAGTATGGCGGCGGACAGGGGATACGAGCAGTACTTC. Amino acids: CASSMAADRGYEQYF.